The 14 T cell receptor beta chains given below trace back to one sample, sequenced in a study of metastatic and nonmetastatic thyroid tumors. TCRdb re-analyzed the PCR reads using MiXCR. Of some 30,000 clones listed, about 20% were seen once; the top ten hold over 6.5%. Thyroid surgery took place with no prior treatment in any patient. Material for sequencing was blood. These TCRs come from a female donor with papillary thyroid cancer or a benign thyroid nodule (not recorded which). Some clones in this sample may be carry-over from other donors' samples.

This clone has a handful of counts. This chain links TRBV27 with TRBJ1-2; D gene unclear. Trimming removed 6 bases from V and 2 bases from J, with 7 bases in between. Germline CDR1 and CDR2: MNHEY and SMNVEV (reference sequence). CDR3 length: 12 residues. The CDR3 DNA sequence: TGTGCCAGCAGCTCGGGGAACTATGGCTACACCTTC. Encoded protein: CASSSGNYGYTF.

This clone occurred many times. The chain joins TRBV7-8 to TRBJ2-2, with D possibly being TRBD2 (7 bases). This CDR3 comprises 14 residues. The germline CDR1 and CDR2 sequences are SGHVS and FQNEAQ. With 10 bases removed from V and 4 bases from J, the gap between germline ends came to 16 bases. CDR3 sequence: CATRGGGGTGELFF. The DNA of the CDR3 is TGTGCCACCAGGGGTGGCGGGGGCACCGGGGAGCTGTTTTTT.

There are a few counts of this clone. The chain recombines TRBV19 with TRBJ1-1; D might be TRBD1 (5 bases). Trimming removed 3 bases from V and 3 bases from J, with 14 bases in between. Germline V CDR1 and CDR2: LNHDA, SQIVND (reference sequence). There are 15 residues in the CDR3. CDR3 nucleotides: TGTGCCAGTAGTATGAGTGGGGGGTGGGACACTGAAGCTTTCTTT. Its protein product is CASSMSGGWDTEAFF.

The rearrangement joins TRBV5-1 to TRBJ1-2; D gene ambiguous. V lost 2 bases to trimming and J lost 4 bases, with 9 bases between them. Germline CDR1 reads SGHRS; CDR2 reads YFSETQ. The CDR3 is made up of 13 amino acids. The CDR3 nucleotides are TGCGCCAGCAGCTTTGAGAAGTTCTATGGCTACACCTTC. As protein: CASSFEKFYGYTF.

The chain couples TRBV6-4 to TRBJ1-6; the D gene is possibly TRBD1 (6 bases). Between the trimmed V and J ends, which lost 3 bases and 7 bases, there was a span of 10 bases. The CDR3 length is 14 residues. CDR1 is MRHNA and CDR2 is SNTAGT in the germline V gene. CDR3 DNA sequence: TGTGCCAGCAGTGAGGGTCAGGGGAATTCACCCCTCCACTTT. Translated: CASSEGQGNSPLHF.

This clone was counted ten times or more. The rearrangement joins TRBV9 to TRBJ2-1; 9 nucleotides agree with TRBD1. V was pared by 2 bases and J by 5 bases, with 2 bases of the junction left unmatched. The germline gives CDR1 SGDLS, CDR2 YYNGEE. This CDR3 region has 14 residues. The CDR3 DNA reads as TGTGCCAGCAGCGTGGGACAGGGCAACAATGAGCAGTTCTTC. It yields the protein CASSVGQGNNEQFF.

This clone has ten or more counts. CDR3 residues: CASSTLQGDYGYTF. The CDR3 DNA follows: TGTGCCAGCAGTACCCTCCAGGGGGACTATGGCTACACCTTC. The chain is built from TRBV25-1 and TRBJ1-2, with 7 nucleotides matching TRBD1. The CDR3 loop spans 14 amino acids. Germline V gene data show CDR1 as MGHDK and CDR2 as SYGVNS. Trimming removed 5 bases from V and 3 bases from J; junction bases left unmatched: 6.

This clone has at least ten counts. CDR3 nucleotides: TGCGCCAGCAGGACTAGCGGGAGGGGAAGCTCCTACGAGCAGTACTTC. Translating it yields CASRTSGRGSSYEQYF. The rearrangement links TRBV10-2 to TRBJ2-7; 14 positions agree with TRBD2. In germline, CDR1 is WSHSY, CDR2 SAAADI. The CDR3 consists of 16 residues. V gave up 6 bases and J gave up 0 bases; unmatched junction bases: 4.

This chain uses TRBV7-9 with TRBJ1-2, with D unresolved. CDR1 SEHNR and CDR2 FQNEAQ come from the germline V gene (reference sequence). The germline V and J ends were trimmed by 5 bases and 8 bases, with 21 bases remaining between them. The CDR3 is 15 residues long. The CDR3 loop is CASSPWTALPQGYTF. CDR3 DNA: TGTGCCAGCAGCCCCTGGACGGCTCTTCCCCAAGGCTACACCTTC.

V gene TRBV7-9 combines with J gene TRBJ2-7; 8 bases align to TRBD2. The V and J ends lost 5 bases and 9 bases, in that order; junction bases with no gene match: 15. This CDR3 has 15 residues. The germline V gene encodes CDR1 SEHNR and CDR2 FQNEAQ (reference sequence). As DNA, the CDR3 is TGTGCCAGCAGCCCAAGCGGGGGCTCCTCCACCGGGCAGTACTTC. It yields the protein CASSPSGGSSTGQYF.

This clone was found many times. The CDR3 DNA reads as TGTGCCAGCAGTTTGCGCCTAGCGGGATCGGGGAATGAGCAGTTCTTC. The encoded protein is CASSLRLAGSGNEQFF. V gene TRBV27 combines with J gene TRBJ2-1; 9 nucleotides match TRBD2. Germline lookup yields CDR1 MNHEY and CDR2 SMNVEV (reference sequence). The CDR3 extends over 16 amino acids. The J segment lost 7 bases and the V segment lost 3 bases, leaving 10 bases of the junction unmatched.

The rearrangement joins TRBV20-1 to TRBJ2-7, with D perhaps TRBD1 (5 bases). Trimming left V 0 bases short and J 5 bases short, with 11 bases between. CDR1 is DFQATT and CDR2 is SNEGSKA in the germline V gene (reference sequence). CDR3 length: 13 residues. CDR3 DNA sequence: TGCAGTGCTAGAGAAGGAATAGGGGACGAGCAGTACTTC. Its translation: CSAREGIGDEQYF.

This clone has only one observation. The genes are TRBV20-1 and TRBJ2-3; 7 bases fit TRBD2. CDR1 and CDR2 from the germline V gene are DFQATT and SNEGSKA (reference sequence). The CDR3 contains 18 residues. The trim removed 3 bases at V and 2 bases at J, leaving 17 bases unmatched. The CDR3 DNA is TGCAGTGCTAGCCTAGGGGTAGCGGGCCGTTTTAACACAGATACGCAGTATTTT. This translates into CSASLGVAGRFNTDTQYF.

This clone was observed a single time. The chain combines TRBV14 with TRBJ2-1; D is uncertain. The CDR3 has 13 residues. V was shortened by 1 base and J by 9 bases, with 10 bases between the two germline ends. Per germline, CDR1 SGHDN and CDR2 FVKESK. In DNA form, the CDR3 reads TGTGCCAGCAGCCAAGGGAATTTAGGTGAGCAGTTCTTC. Translation: CASSQGNLGEQFF.